Listed here are 2 T cell receptor beta chains from one sample, sequenced in a study of blood T cell repertoires in COVID-19. Data came from immunoSEQ multiplex PCR; TCRdb stores just in-frame clones and leaves some out. There are a few hundred thousand clones in the sample; roughly 85% occur only once, and approximately 5.3% lies in the top ten. Source material: PBMCs or T cells enriched from blood (not recorded which). The receptors come from a woman aged 25 to 45 who had recovered from COVID-19.

This chain joins TRBV6-5 and TRBJ1-5, with D maybe TRBD1 (5 bases). The germline V and J ends were trimmed by 4 bases and 6 bases, with 13 bases remaining between them. The CDR3 spans 14 residues. Germline CDR1 MNHEY, CDR2 SVGAGI. CDR3 region: CASSSAVGGQPQHF. The DNA of the CDR3 is TGTGCCAGCAGTTCCGCCGTGGGGGGTCAGCCCCAGCATTTT.

This chain's CDR3 is CASSVATGVGLGYTF. The CDR3 DNA is TGTGCCAGCAGCGTAGCTACGGGGGTAGGGCTCGGCTACACCTTC. J is TRBJ1-2 and V is TRBV9; the D gene is possibly TRBD1 (5 bases). Germline loops: CDR1 SGDLS, CDR2 YYNGEE. The CDR3 consists of 15 residues. Between the trimmed V and J ends, which lost 0 bases and 8 bases, there was a span of 17 bases.